This is a list of T cell receptor beta chains from one sample in a study of cytomegalovirus exposure and HLA in healthy donors. Libraries were prepared by immunoSEQ multiplex PCR; TCRdb keeps only in-frame clonotypes and omits some of them. The sample contains about 54,000 clones, roughly nine tenths of which appear only once. Sequencing input: PBMCs. These receptors all come from a woman under 30 in good health and CMV-seropositive. CDR3s include the opening cysteine and the closing phenylalanine or tryptophan. A D gene is named only where the DNA matches it firmly. Only part of the rows carry a size: once, few, many, or a class if the clone is expanded.

D gene,V gene,J gene,clone size,CDR3 protein,CDR3 DNA
NA,TRBV11-3,TRBJ2-7,NA,CASSLDPGAEQYF,TGTGCCAGCAGCTTAGATCCAGGGGCCGAGCAGTACTTC
NA,TRBV9,TRBJ2-3,NA,CASSVLREGTDTQYF,TGTGCCAGCAGCGTCTTAAGGGAGGGCACAGATACGCAGTATTTT
TRBD1,TRBV5-4,TRBJ2-1,NA,CASSLGPGGSYNEQFF,TGTGCCAGCAGCTTGGGTCCAGGGGGCTCCTACAATGAGCAGTTCTTC
TRBD2,TRBV5-4,TRBJ2-7,NA,CASRPYSGGGEQYF,TGTGCCAGCAGACCTTATTCGGGGGGAGGGGAGCAGTACTTC
NA,TRBV5-4,TRBJ1-1,NA,CASSGRGGGTEAFF,TGTGCCAGCAGCGGCCGTGGGGGAGGGACTGAAGCTTTCTTT
NA,TRBV2,TRBJ2-1,NA,CASSEAGAFNEQFF,TGTGCCAGCAGTGAAGCGGGGGCTTTTAATGAGCAGTTCTTC
TRBD1,TRBV2,TRBJ2-1,NA,CASKAGTGKNNEQFF,TGTGCCAGCAAAGCCGGGACAGGGAAAAACAATGAGCAGTTCTTC
TRBD2,TRBV18,TRBJ2-3,NA,CASSPRTSGDTDTQYF,TGTGCCAGCTCACCACGGACTAGCGGGGACACAGATACGCAGTATTTT
TRBD1,TRBV9,TRBJ2-7,NA,CASSVEGTGEREQYF,TGTGCCAGCAGCGTAGAGGGAACAGGGGAAAGGGAGCAGTACTTC
NA,TRBV27,TRBJ2-3,NA,CASSLQWSTTDTQYF,TGTGCCAGCAGTTTGCAGTGGTCCACCACAGATACGCAGTATTTT
TRBD2,TRBV10-2,TRBJ2-7,NA,CASSRGGRAYEQYF,TGCGCCAGCAGTCGCGGGGGGAGGGCCTACGAGCAGTACTTC
TRBD2,TRBV5-6,TRBJ2-6,NA,CASGAGGSGANVLTF,TGTGCCAGCGGTGCGGGGGGCTCTGGGGCCAACGTCCTGACTTTC
TRBD2,TRBV19,TRBJ2-3,NA,CASSIGSGGGTDTQYF,TGTGCCAGTAGTATAGGTAGCGGGGGTGGGACAGATACGCAGTATTTT
NA,TRBV9,TRBJ1-6,NA,CASSVQVNNSPLHF,TGTGCCAGCAGCGTACAGGTTAATAATTCACCCCTCCACTTT
TRBD1,TRBV6-1,TRBJ1-2,NA,CASSSLQGGYGYTF,TGTGCCAGCAGTAGCCTACAGGGGGGCTATGGCTACACCTTC
TRBD2,TRBV11-3,TRBJ2-7,NA,CASSLEGGRQYF,TGTGCCAGCAGCTTAGAGGGAGGGAGGCAGTACTTC
NA,TRBV6-5,TRBJ1-2,NA,CASTRTADGYTF,TGTGCCAGCACCCGGACAGCTGATGGCTACACCTTC
NA,TRBV7-9,TRBJ2-1,NA,CASSLIRHEQFF,TGTGCCAGCAGCTTAATCAGGCATGAGCAGTTCTTC
NA,TRBV29-1,TRBJ1-1,once,CSVDFRGGNTEAFF,TGCAGCGTTGATTTCCGGGGGGGCAACACTGAAGCTTTCTTT
TRBD1,TRBV29-1,TRBJ2-5,NA,CSVVDRGKETQYF,TGCAGCGTTGTGGACAGGGGGAAAGAGACCCAGTACTTC
NA,TRBV5-6,TRBJ2-1,NA,CASSLDRGATYNEQFF,TGTGCCAGCAGCTTGGACCGGGGGGCCACCTACAATGAGCAGTTCTTC
NA,TRBV11-2,TRBJ1-4,NA,CASQGAEKLFF,TGTGCCAGCCAGGGTGCTGAAAAACTGTTTTTT
NA,TRBV27,TRBJ1-2,NA,CASSSPGEGGGYTF,TGTGCCAGCAGTTCCCCGGGGGAGGGTGGTGGCTACACCTTC
TRBD1,TRBV9,TRBJ1-1,NA,CASSVGSGTGVLNTEAFF,TGTGCCAGCAGCGTAGGATCCGGGACAGGGGTTCTGAACACTGAAGCTTTCTTT
TRBD1,TRBV5-4,TRBJ1-1,NA,CASSLAGTGAIEAFF,TGTGCCAGCAGCTTGGCCGGTACAGGGGCAATTGAAGCTTTCTTT
NA,TRBV7-2,TRBJ1-2,NA,CASSLPGQFSNYGYTF,TGTGCCAGCAGCTTACCCGGACAGTTCTCCAACTATGGCTACACCTTC
TRBD1,TRBV27,TRBJ2-3,once,CASSLGQGDWADTQYF,TGTGCCAGCAGTTTAGGCCAGGGGGATTGGGCAGATACGCAGTATTTT
TRBD1,TRBV11-3,TRBJ2-5,NA,CASSRQGGETQYF,TGTGCCAGCAGTCGACAGGGGGGAGAGACCCAGTACTTC
TRBD1,TRBV11-2,TRBJ2-2,NA,CASCLQGAQATNTGELFF,TGTGCCAGCTGTTTACAGGGGGCGCAGGCGACGAACACCGGGGAGCTGTTTTTT
TRBD2,TRBV7-3,TRBJ2-5,NA,CASSLGLAGGQETQYF,TGTGCCAGCAGCTTAGGACTAGCGGGGGGGCAAGAGACCCAGTACTTC
TRBD2,TRBV7-6,TRBJ2-3,NA,CASSLGLAGGTDTQYF,TGTGCCAGCAGCTTAGGGCTAGCGGGGGGCACAGATACGCAGTATTTT
TRBD1,TRBV7-2,TRBJ2-7,NA,CASSLRDSFYEQYF,TGTGCCAGCAGCCTCCGGGACAGCTTCTACGAGCAGTACTTC
TRBD1,TRBV27,TRBJ2-7,NA,CASSSPDRGLEQYF,TGTGCCAGCAGTTCCCCGGACAGGGGGCTCGAGCAGTACTTC
TRBD1,TRBV9,TRBJ1-1,NA,CASSAEGQGEAFF,TGTGCCAGCAGCGCGGAGGGACAGGGTGAAGCTTTCTTT
NA,TRBV9,TRBJ2-2,once,CASSVDGGAITGELFF,TGTGCCAGCAGCGTAGATGGGGGGGCAATCACCGGGGAGCTGTTTTTT
NA,TRBV10-3,TRBJ2-1,few,CAISEGGTARGQFF,TGTGCCATCAGTGAGGGAGGAACAGCCCGCGGGCAGTTCTTC
TRBD2,TRBV15,TRBJ2-2,NA,CATSGTSRNTGELFF,TGTGCCACCAGCGGGACTAGCAGGAACACCGGGGAGCTGTTTTTT
NA,TRBV5-5,TRBJ2-2,NA,CASSYTWARELFF,TGTGCCAGCAGCTACACCTGGGCCCGGGAGCTGTTTTTT
NA,TRBV7-3,TRBJ2-3,NA,CASSPRLESTDTQYF,TGTGCCAGCAGCCCCAGACTAGAATCCACAGATACGCAGTATTTT
TRBD1,TRBV11-1,TRBJ2-7,NA,CASSKGQGLDEQYF,TGTGCCAGCAGCAAGGGACAGGGGCTCGACGAGCAGTACTTC